These T cell receptor beta chains were read from a single sample in a study of cytomegalovirus exposure and HLA in healthy donors. Clones were sequenced by immunoSEQ multiplex PCR, and TCRdb holds only the in-frame ones, with some missing. This table holds 150,000 to 200,000 clones, roughly 80% found once. Sequencing used PBMCs. The receptors were sampled from a woman aged 18-29 years in good health and CMV-seronegative. The CDR3 runs from the conserved cysteine through the conserved F or W. Each record gives: D gene, clone size, J gene, V gene, CDR3 DNA, CDR3 protein. D genes are given only for firm matches. Expanded clones are given a class, and other clones once, few, many or no size at all.

D: -; size: -; J: TRBJ2-7; V: TRBV4-3; DNA: TGCGCCAGCAGCCAAGACGGGTACGAGCAGTACTTC; CDR3: CASSQDGYEQYF
D: -; size: -; J: TRBJ2-5; V: TRBV28; DNA: TGTGCCAGCAGTTTCGGGGGAAAGGAAGAGACCCAGTACTTC; CDR3: CASSFGGKEETQYF
D: TRBD1; size: -; J: TRBJ1-5; V: TRBV5-6; DNA: TGTGCCAGCAGCTTGGCCGGGGGACAGGGGTTTCTGCCCCAGCATTTT; CDR3: CASSLAGGQGFLPQHF
D: TRBD1; size: -; J: TRBJ1-1; V: TRBV6-5; DNA: TGTGCCAGCAGTCCTGACAGGGCCCGGAACACTGAAGCTTTCTTT; CDR3: CASSPDRARNTEAFF
D: -; size: -; J: TRBJ1-5; V: TRBV27; DNA: TGTGCCAGCGGCTGGACACTTCGGGGCAATCAGCCCCAGCATTTT; CDR3: CASGWTLRGNQPQHF
D: -; size: -; J: TRBJ2-1; V: TRBV5-6; DNA: TGTGCCAGCAGCCTCTACATGGGGAGTGAGCAGTTCTTC; CDR3: CASSLYMGSEQFF
D: -; size: -; J: TRBJ2-7; V: TRBV30; DNA: TGTGCCTGGAGTGGCAGGCTTAGCTCCTACGAGCAGTACTTC; CDR3: CAWSGRLSSYEQYF
D: -; size: -; J: TRBJ2-3; V: TRBV7-9; DNA: TGTGCCAGCAGCTTAGTTACGAGCGGCAGCACAGATACGCAGTATTTT; CDR3: CASSLVTSGSTDTQYF
D: TRBD1; size: once; J: TRBJ2-7; V: TRBV6-5; DNA: TGTGCCAGCAGTTACGTATCACAGGGGCGCTACGAGCAGTACTTC; CDR3: CASSYVSQGRYEQYF
D: -; size: -; J: TRBJ1-4; V: TRBV4-1; DNA: TGCGCCAGCAGCCAAGATCACGGGAGGGTTGACGAGGCTAATGAAAAACTGTTTTTT; CDR3: CASSQDHGRVDEANEKLFF
D: TRBD2; size: -; J: TRBJ2-1; V: TRBV9; DNA: TGTGCCAGCAGCGTAGAAGACGGGAGGGCCAGGAATGAGCAGTTCTTC; CDR3: CASSVEDGRARNEQFF
D: TRBD1; size: few; J: TRBJ1-5; V: TRBV7-9; DNA: TGTGCCAGCAGCCCACCGGGACAGGGCAATCAGCCCCAGCATTTT; CDR3: CASSPPGQGNQPQHF
D: -; size: -; J: TRBJ1-4; V: TRBV15; DNA: TGTGCCACCAGCGCTACCCTGCGCGGATCAACTAATGAAAAACTGTTTTTT; CDR3: CATSATLRGSTNEKLFF
D: TRBD2; size: -; J: TRBJ2-2; V: TRBV30; DNA: TGTGCCTGGAGTGTACTTATCCTGTTTGAGACTAGCGGGAGTGCGGCCGGGGAGCTGTTTTTT; CDR3: CAWSVLILFETSGSAAGELFF
D: -; size: -; J: TRBJ2-1; V: TRBV5-8; DNA: TGTGCCAGCAGCTTGGTAGTGGGAGGACCCTACAATGAGCAGTTCTTC; CDR3: CASSLVVGGPYNEQFF
D: -; size: -; J: TRBJ1-1; V: TRBV30; DNA: TGTGCCTGGAGTGTACAGTCGAACACTGAAGCTTTCTTT; CDR3: CAWSVQSNTEAFF
D: TRBD2; size: -; J: TRBJ2-7; V: TRBV5-4; DNA: TGTGCCAGCAGCTCGGCCCCCTCCCGGGAGGCCCTCGGGGAGCAGTACTTC; CDR3: CASSSAPSREALGEQYF
D: -; size: -; J: TRBJ2-4; V: TRBV6-1; DNA: TGTGCCAGCAGTGCGGGACTGCTAGCCAAAAACATTCAGTACTTC; CDR3: CASSAGLLAKNIQYF
D: -; size: -; J: TRBJ2-2; V: TRBV7-9; DNA: TGTGCCAGCAGCTTATTAGGGGTGGCCGGGGAGCTGTTTTTT; CDR3: CASSLLGVAGELFF
D: -; size: -; J: TRBJ1-2; V: TRBV7-9; DNA: TGTGCCAGCACCCCTCATGGGGGGGCGGATGACTACACCTTC; CDR3: CASTPHGGADDYTF
D: TRBD1; size: few; J: TRBJ2-7; V: TRBV5-1; DNA: TGCGCCAGCAGCTCCCGTCCGGACAGGGCGTACGAGCAGTACTTC; CDR3: CASSSRPDRAYEQYF
D: -; size: -; J: TRBJ2-5; V: TRBV27; DNA: TGTGCCAGCAGTTTTGGGGCCTGGGAGACCCAGTACTTC; CDR3: CASSFGAWETQYF
D: -; size: -; J: TRBJ2-3; V: TRBV7-8; DNA: TGTGCCAGCAGCTTAGTTGGGGAGGAAACAGATACGCAGTATTTT; CDR3: CASSLVGEETDTQYF
D: TRBD1; size: -; J: TRBJ2-3; V: TRBV9; DNA: TGTGCCAGCAGCCGTCCCTTACAGGGGGCAACAGATACGCAGTATTTT; CDR3: CASSRPLQGATDTQYF
D: TRBD2; size: -; J: TRBJ2-3; V: TRBV29-1; DNA: TGCAGCGTTGATAGTGGGACTAGCCCTGTTCCCTCCACAGATACGCAGTATTTT; CDR3: CSVDSGTSPVPSTDTQYF
D: TRBD2; size: -; J: TRBJ2-5; V: TRBV7-9; DNA: TGTGCCAGCAGCCCCAAAACTAGCGGCCTGTCGACCCAGTACTTC; CDR3: CASSPKTSGLSTQYF
D: -; size: -; J: TRBJ2-1; V: TRBV30; DNA: TGTGCGTATACAGGTAGCTCCTACAATGAGCAGTTCTTC; CDR3: CAYTGSSYNEQFF
D: -; size: once; J: TRBJ1-2; V: TRBV9; DNA: TGTGCCAGCAGCGTAGGAGAGAGTAACTATGGCTACACCTTC; CDR3: CASSVGESNYGYTF
D: -; size: -; J: TRBJ2-1; V: TRBV10-1; DNA: TGCGCCAGCAGTCCGGAACACACTAGGAGTGAGCAGTTCTTC; CDR3: CASSPEHTRSEQFF
D: TRBD1; size: -; J: TRBJ2-7; V: TRBV27; DNA: TGTGCCAGCAGTTTGGGGACAGGGTACTACGAGCAGTACTTC; CDR3: CASSLGTGYYEQYF
D: -; size: -; J: TRBJ2-5; V: TRBV28; DNA: TGTGCCAGCAGACGGGCAGGAGGACAAGAGACCCAGTACTTC; CDR3: CASRRAGGQETQYF
D: TRBD1; size: -; J: TRBJ2-1; V: TRBV9; DNA: TGTGCCAGCAGCGCCCAGGGGGCTAAAATGTCCAGTGAGCAGTTCTTC; CDR3: CASSAQGAKMSSEQFF
D: TRBD1; size: few; J: TRBJ1-1; V: TRBV5-1; DNA: TGCGCCAGCAGCTTGGCAGGGGGCGCAGGTGAAGCTTTCTTT; CDR3: CASSLAGGAGEAFF
D: -; size: -; J: TRBJ2-1; V: TRBV19; DNA: TGTGCCAGTAGTATAGGCCCAGGGTACAATGAGCAGTTCTTC; CDR3: CASSIGPGYNEQFF
D: TRBD1; size: -; J: TRBJ2-3; V: TRBV19; DNA: TGTGCCAGTAGTATCTCGACAGGGGCAGATACGCAGTATTTT; CDR3: CASSISTGADTQYF
D: -; size: -; J: TRBJ1-2; V: TRBV28; DNA: TGTGCCAGCAGGAGACCCCGCACGGGTGGCTACACCTTC; CDR3: CASRRPRTGGYTF
D: TRBD1; size: -; J: TRBJ1-1; V: TRBV28; DNA: TGTGCCAGCAGTTTACCAATCCGACAGGGGGCAAACACTGAAGCTTTCTTT; CDR3: CASSLPIRQGANTEAFF
D: TRBD2; size: -; J: TRBJ2-7; V: TRBV28; DNA: TGTGCCAGCAGTTCCGGACTAGCGGGATATGTCTACGAGCAGTACTTC; CDR3: CASSSGLAGYVYEQYF
D: TRBD2; size: -; J: TRBJ2-3; V: TRBV28; DNA: TGTGCCAGCAGCTATACTAGCGGGAGGCCGAGCACAGATACGCAGTATTTT; CDR3: CASSYTSGRPSTDTQYF
D: -; size: -; J: TRBJ2-3; V: TRBV6-6; DNA: TGTGCCAGCAGTTACCTAGCAGATACGCAGTATTTT; CDR3: CASSYLADTQYF
D: TRBD1; size: few; J: TRBJ1-1; V: TRBV6-6; DNA: TGTGCCAGCACCTTGGGACAGGCCCTGAACACTGAAGCTTTCTTT; CDR3: CASTLGQALNTEAFF
D: -; size: -; J: TRBJ1-6; V: TRBV5-1; DNA: TGCGCCAGCAGCTTAGAGGGACACCGGAATTCACCCCTCCACTTT; CDR3: CASSLEGHRNSPLHF
D: TRBD2; size: once; J: TRBJ2-3; V: TRBV7-2; DNA: TGTGCCAGCAGCTTAGTCGGTCCTAGCGGGAGGACGGCAGATACGCAGTATTTT; CDR3: CASSLVGPSGRTADTQYF
D: -; size: -; J: TRBJ2-2; V: TRBV7-2; DNA: TGTGCCAGCAGCCCCATCGGAGGAGGGACCGGGGAGCTGTTTTTT; CDR3: CASSPIGGGTGELFF
D: -; size: -; J: TRBJ2-7; V: TRBV9; DNA: TGTGCCAGCAGCCCCTCTGGGGAGTTGGACGAGCAGTACTTC; CDR3: CASSPSGELDEQYF
D: TRBD2; size: few; J: TRBJ2-3; V: TRBV6-6; DNA: TGTGCCAGCAGTCCGGGACTAGCGGACACAGATACGCAGTATTTT; CDR3: CASSPGLADTDTQYF
D: TRBD1; size: -; J: TRBJ2-3; V: TRBV28; DNA: TGTGCCAGCAGCCCCTCAGGGGGTATCCAGTATTTT; CDR3: CASSPSGGIQYF